This is a list of T cell receptor beta chains from one sample in a study of identical twins. TCRdb fed the 5' RACE reads into MiXCR, producing one record per CDR3 protein. In the table there are a few hundred thousand distinct CDR3 sequences, 7.5% to 10% of which are singletons. The same data also contributed to another study, on yellow fever vaccine responses in identical twins.

Sequencing was done on a sample of PBMCs. The receptors come from a woman between 18 and 30 years old in good health. Each CDR3 is given with its conserved first and last residue. The D gene is left open where the match is weak. A clone size is listed for some rows: how often the clone was seen (once, few, many), or a class if it is expanded.

clone size: few; J gene: TRBJ2-5; V gene: TRBV7-6; D gene: TRBD2; CDR3 length: 15; CDR3 DNA: TGTGCCAGCAGCCCGCTAGCGGGAGTTCTGGAGACCCAGTACTTC; CDR3 protein: CASSPLAGVLETQYF
clone size: .; J gene: TRBJ2-3; V gene: TRBV11-2; D gene: .; CDR3 length: 18; CDR3 DNA: TGTGCCAGCAGCTTGGAGGGGGCCTGGACTGCCGCCGAGGATACGCAGTATTTT; CDR3 protein: CASSLEGAWTAAEDTQYF
clone size: .; J gene: TRBJ1-6; V gene: TRBV30; D gene: .; CDR3 length: 15; CDR3 DNA: TGTGCCTGGAACGGCCTAGAGAAAAAGTCTTCACCCCTCCACTTT; CDR3 protein: CAWNGLEKKSSPLHF
clone size: many; J gene: TRBJ2-5; V gene: TRBV29-1; D gene: TRBD2; CDR3 length: 15; CDR3 DNA: TGCAGCGTTGAATCTAGCGGGGGAGGGCGAGAGACCCAGTACTTC; CDR3 protein: CSVESSGGGRETQYF
clone size: .; J gene: TRBJ2-5; V gene: TRBV29-1; D gene: .; CDR3 length: 11; CDR3 DNA: TGCAGCGTAAGGAATCAAGAGACCCAGTACTTC; CDR3 protein: CSVRNQETQYF
clone size: few; J gene: TRBJ2-7; V gene: TRBV5-1; D gene: TRBD2; CDR3 length: 16; CDR3 DNA: TGCGCCAGCAGCCGCGAAGGACTAGCAATTTCGAGAGAGCAGTACTTC; CDR3 protein: CASSREGLAISREQYF
clone size: many; J gene: TRBJ1-1; V gene: TRBV5-1; D gene: .; CDR3 length: 14; CDR3 DNA: TGCGCCAGCCGAACTTCGGGGGGTCGCACTGAAGCTTTCTTT; CDR3 protein: CASRTSGGRTEAFF
clone size: many; J gene: TRBJ2-6; V gene: TRBV29-1; D gene: .; CDR3 length: 15; CDR3 DNA: TGCAGCGTTGAAGAATGGGGGCTTGGGGCCAACGTCCTGACTTTC; CDR3 protein: CSVEEWGLGANVLTF
clone size: few; J gene: TRBJ2-5; V gene: TRBV5-1; D gene: .; CDR3 length: 15; CDR3 DNA: TGCGCCAGCAGCTCATGGGTGGCAGGCCAAGAGACCCAGTACTTC; CDR3 protein: CASSSWVAGQETQYF
clone size: few; J gene: TRBJ2-3; V gene: TRBV12-3/TRBV12-4; D gene: TRBD2; CDR3 length: 16; CDR3 DNA: TGTGCCAGCAGTCCGCTAGCGGGAGAGTTCACAGATACGCAGTATTTT; CDR3 protein: CASSPLAGEFTDTQYF
clone size: many; J gene: TRBJ2-3; V gene: TRBV5-1; D gene: TRBD1; CDR3 length: 15; CDR3 DNA: TGCGCCAGCAGCCGTCTGACAGGGATGTCAAATACGCAGTATTTT; CDR3 protein: CASSRLTGMSNTQYF
clone size: .; J gene: TRBJ2-1; V gene: TRBV4-2; D gene: TRBD2; CDR3 length: 21; CDR3 DNA: TGTGCCAGCAGCCTGATACCCCGACTAGCGGGAGGAATTGGGACCTACAATGAGCAGTTCTTC; CDR3 protein: CASSLIPRLAGGIGTYNEQFF
clone size: .; J gene: TRBJ2-7; V gene: TRBV6-5; D gene: .; CDR3 length: 11; CDR3 DNA: TGTGCCAGCAGCTGGGGGGACGAGCAGTACTTC; CDR3 protein: CASSWGDEQYF
clone size: .; J gene: TRBJ2-7; V gene: TRBV5-1; D gene: TRBD1; CDR3 length: 14; CDR3 DNA: TGCGCCAGCAGCGTCGGACAGGGGGTCTACGAGCAGTACTTC; CDR3 protein: CASSVGQGVYEQYF
clone size: .; J gene: TRBJ2-3; V gene: TRBV7-9; D gene: .; CDR3 length: 16; CDR3 DNA: TGTGCCACGGGGTCAGGACGCACACGGGACACAGATACGCAGTATTTT; CDR3 protein: CATGSGRTRDTDTQYF
clone size: few; J gene: TRBJ2-1; V gene: TRBV29-1; D gene: TRBD2; CDR3 length: 16; CDR3 DNA: TGCAGCGTTGTTCAGATCCCCGGGACTAACTACAATGAGCAGTTCTTC; CDR3 protein: CSVVQIPGTNYNEQFF
clone size: few; J gene: TRBJ2-1; V gene: TRBV12-3/TRBV12-4; D gene: .; CDR3 length: 9; CDR3 DNA: TGTGCCAGCGGGACGGAGCAGTTCTTC; CDR3 protein: CASGTEQFF
clone size: .; J gene: TRBJ2-5; V gene: TRBV29-1; D gene: .; CDR3 length: 12; CDR3 DNA: TGCAGCGTTGGGAAGGGCCGGGAGACCCAGTACTTC; CDR3 protein: CSVGKGRETQYF
clone size: many; J gene: TRBJ2-7; V gene: TRBV7-9; D gene: .; CDR3 length: 14; CDR3 DNA: TGTGCCAGCAGCCCCCCTGGCAGCTCCTACGAGCAGTACTTC; CDR3 protein: CASSPPGSSYEQYF
clone size: .; J gene: TRBJ2-7; V gene: TRBV18; D gene: .; CDR3 length: 14; CDR3 DNA: TGTGCCAGCTCGGCGACCAAGGGGAACTACGAGCAGTACTTC; CDR3 protein: CASSATKGNYEQYF
clone size: .; J gene: TRBJ2-7; V gene: TRBV20-1; D gene: TRBD2; CDR3 length: 13; CDR3 DNA: TGCAGTGCTCCACGGACTAGCGGCTACGAGCAGTACTTC; CDR3 protein: CSAPRTSGYEQYF
clone size: many; J gene: TRBJ1-1; V gene: TRBV6-1; D gene: .; CDR3 length: 15; CDR3 DNA: TGTGCCAGCAGTACCAGACAGGCTTCGAACACTGAAGCTTTCTTT; CDR3 protein: CASSTRQASNTEAFF
clone size: .; J gene: TRBJ2-7; V gene: TRBV11-2; D gene: .; CDR3 length: 14; CDR3 DNA: TGTGCCAGCAGCCCCGGACTACAAGTCTACGAGCAGTACTTC; CDR3 protein: CASSPGLQVYEQYF
clone size: few; J gene: TRBJ2-1; V gene: TRBV12-3/TRBV12-4; D gene: .; CDR3 length: 11; CDR3 DNA: TGTGCCAGCAGTTTGGCCTTCGAGCAGTTCTTC; CDR3 protein: CASSLAFEQFF
clone size: few; J gene: TRBJ2-7; V gene: TRBV4-1; D gene: TRBD1; CDR3 length: 17; CDR3 DNA: TGCGCCAGCAGCCAAGAAGTTGCAGGGGGATCGTACTACGAGCAGTACTTC; CDR3 protein: CASSQEVAGGSYYEQYF
clone size: many; J gene: TRBJ2-5; V gene: TRBV5-1; D gene: TRBD2; CDR3 length: 14; CDR3 DNA: TGCGCCAGCAGCTTGACTAGCGGCCAAGAGACCCAGTACTTC; CDR3 protein: CASSLTSGQETQYF
clone size: .; J gene: TRBJ2-3; V gene: TRBV27; D gene: TRBD2; CDR3 length: 18; CDR3 DNA: TGTGCCAGCAGTTTAGTTTCCGTGGCGGGGGGGCCGATCGATACGCAGTATTTT; CDR3 protein: CASSLVSVAGGPIDTQYF
clone size: few; J gene: TRBJ2-7; V gene: TRBV9; D gene: .; CDR3 length: 15; CDR3 DNA: TGTGCCAGCAGCCAGCGGGCGGGCGGTTCAGACGAGCAGTACTTC; CDR3 protein: CASSQRAGGSDEQYF
clone size: many; J gene: TRBJ2-7; V gene: TRBV27; D gene: TRBD1; CDR3 length: 15; CDR3 DNA: TGTGCCAGCAGTCTGGGGACAGGGCAGACCTACGAGCAGTACTTC; CDR3 protein: CASSLGTGQTYEQYF
clone size: many; J gene: TRBJ2-1; V gene: TRBV5-1; D gene: .; CDR3 length: 15; CDR3 DNA: TGCGCCAGCAGCTTGCGGGGGGCGGGTTACAATGAGCAGTTCTTC; CDR3 protein: CASSLRGAGYNEQFF
clone size: few; J gene: TRBJ2-1; V gene: TRBV24-1; D gene: TRBD2; CDR3 length: 17; CDR3 DNA: TGTGCCACCAGTGATTCCCCTAGCGGGAGCTCCTACAATGAGCAGTTCTTC; CDR3 protein: CATSDSPSGSSYNEQFF
clone size: .; J gene: TRBJ2-5; V gene: TRBV4-1; D gene: TRBD1; CDR3 length: 16; CDR3 DNA: TGCGCCAGCAGCCCGAATCCGGGACAGCAACAAGAGACCCAGTACTTC; CDR3 protein: CASSPNPGQQQETQYF
clone size: .; J gene: TRBJ2-3; V gene: TRBV11-3; D gene: .; CDR3 length: 17; CDR3 DNA: TGTGCCAGCAGCTTAGAGTGGTCGGGAGTGGTCACAGATACGCAGTATTTT; CDR3 protein: CASSLEWSGVVTDTQYF
clone size: .; J gene: TRBJ2-5; V gene: TRBV5-4; D gene: .; CDR3 length: 12; CDR3 DNA: TGTGCCAGCAGCTTACCTAGAGAGACCCAGTACTTC; CDR3 protein: CASSLPRETQYF
clone size: .; J gene: TRBJ2-7; V gene: TRBV10-3; D gene: TRBD1; CDR3 length: 13; CDR3 DNA: TGTGCCATCAGTCAGGGACAGGGGAACGAGCAGTACTTC; CDR3 protein: CAISQGQGNEQYF
clone size: few; J gene: TRBJ2-7; V gene: TRBV20-1; D gene: .; CDR3 length: 11; CDR3 DNA: TGCAGTGCCCTGTCAGACCCCCGGTCGTACTTC; CDR3 protein: CSALSDPRSYF
clone size: .; J gene: TRBJ1-1; V gene: TRBV20-1; D gene: TRBD1; CDR3 length: 16; CDR3 DNA: TGCAGTGCTAGAGTTCGTAGCCGGGGACAGGGTCCTGAAGCTTTCTTT; CDR3 protein: CSARVRSRGQGPEAFF
clone size: .; J gene: TRBJ1-1; V gene: TRBV5-1; D gene: .; CDR3 length: 13; CDR3 DNA: TGCGCCAGCAGTGGGGCTTCGAACACTGAAGCTTTCTTT; CDR3 protein: CASSGASNTEAFF
clone size: many; J gene: TRBJ2-7; V gene: TRBV6-5; D gene: TRBD1; CDR3 length: 15; CDR3 DNA: TGTGCCAGCAGTTACGACCGGGACAGATTCTACGAGCAGTACTTC; CDR3 protein: CASSYDRDRFYEQYF
clone size: many; J gene: TRBJ2-4; V gene: TRBV7-3; D gene: .; CDR3 length: 16; CDR3 DNA: TGTGCCAGCAGCTTAGTGGTTAACGGGGACAAAAACATTCAGTACTTC; CDR3 protein: CASSLVVNGDKNIQYF
clone size: many; J gene: TRBJ2-4; V gene: TRBV4-2; D gene: TRBD2; CDR3 length: 18; CDR3 DNA: TGTGCCAGCAGCCAATCTGGGGGTAGCGGGAGTTCGGGAAACATTCAGTACTTC; CDR3 protein: CASSQSGGSGSSGNIQYF
clone size: few; J gene: TRBJ2-6; V gene: TRBV5-6; D gene: .; CDR3 length: 14; CDR3 DNA: TGTGCCAGCAGCAAGTACTCTGGGGCCAACGTCCTGACTTTC; CDR3 protein: CASSKYSGANVLTF
clone size: .; J gene: TRBJ1-6; V gene: TRBV2; D gene: .; CDR3 length: 14; CDR3 DNA: TGTGCCAGCAGGGGGCTCCAGGGGCCAGCACCCCTCCACTTT; CDR3 protein: CASRGLQGPAPLHF
clone size: many; J gene: TRBJ2-3; V gene: TRBV11-2; D gene: TRBD1; CDR3 length: 16; CDR3 DNA: TGTGCCAGCAGCTTAGTTGGGGGACAGCCCACAGATACGCAGTATTTT; CDR3 protein: CASSLVGGQPTDTQYF
clone size: many; J gene: TRBJ2-2; V gene: TRBV12-3/TRBV12-4; D gene: .; CDR3 length: 15; CDR3 DNA: TGTGCCAGCAGTTTACGCAGGGGAGGGACCGGGGAGCTGTTTTTT; CDR3 protein: CASSLRRGGTGELFF